The present TCR beta chain was sequenced within a study of blood T cell repertoires in COVID-19. Sequenced by immunoSEQ multiplex PCR; TCRdb stores in-frame clones only, minus some. The sample lists 340,000 or so clones, 80% to 90% occurring once. From germline, CDR1 is KGHSH and CDR2 LQKENI. Unmatched junction bases numbered 10, after V lost 3 bases and J lost 0 bases. The CDR3 is 20 amino acids. The chain links TRBV18 to TRBJ2-1, with 14 bases that match TRBD2. This sequence was found in a man aged 25-40 years with active or convalescent COVID-19. What was sequenced was peripheral blood. DNA for the CDR3: TGTGCCAGCTCACCTGACCTGACTAGCGGGAGGGTCAGCTCCTACAATGAGCAGTTCTTC. As protein: CASSPDLTSGRVSSYNEQFF. Full variable domain (missing parts from reference TRBV18 and TRBJ2-1): NAGVMQNPRHLVRRRGQEARLRCSPMKGHSHVYWYRQLPEEGLKFMVYLQKENIIDESGMPKERFSAEFPKEGPSILRIQQVVRGDSAAYFCASSPDLTSGRVSSYNEQFFGPGTRLTVL.